The rows below give T cell receptor beta chains drawn from one sample of a study of CD8 T cells in Susac syndrome. TCRdb re-called the immunoSEQ multiplex PCR reads with MiXCR, one entry per CDR3 protein. The data show around 190,000 distinct CDR3 sequences, roughly 94% seen once. The specimen was CD4+ T cells from PBMCs. The receptors derive from a human donor in good health. Each CDR3 is given without its conserved first and last residue.

v_call	j_call	cdr3_aa
TRBV5-4	TRBJ1-6	ASSLAAGGFNSPLH
TRBV11-2	TRBJ2-1	ASSRPTTSGNYEQF
TRBV6-6	TRBJ2-3	ATRSGELSTDTQY
TRBV5-6	TRBJ2-3	ASSSPGLRTDTQY
TRBV15	TRBJ1-5	ATSRDRGDQPQH
TRBV7-9	TRBJ2-1	ASSSLPGPGEQF
TRBV2	TRBJ2-7	ASSDGAGPGEQY
TRBV29-1	TRBJ2-1	SVVRLGQFQNEQF
TRBV20-1	TRBJ2-3	SARTGTTADTQY
TRBV6-5	TRBJ1-2	ASSYLGRAGYT
TRBV29-1	TRBJ2-6	SAGTGGAGANVLT
TRBV29-1	TRBJ1-2	SVTGFYGYT
TRBV2	TRBJ1-3	ASTQEAGGQSGNTIY
TRBV4-1	TRBJ2-3	ASSPGPFRPDTQY
TRBV6-2/TRBV6-3	TRBJ2-3	ATQDTTDTQY
TRBV12-3/TRBV12-4	TRBJ2-3	ASSPGLVVSDTQY
TRBV27	TRBJ2-1	ASSFRGVNEQF
TRBV29-1	TRBJ1-2	SVWRGGYT
TRBV20-1	TRBJ2-5	SAKSIQETQY
TRBV20-1	TRBJ2-7	SARGESYEQY
TRBV6-6	TRBJ2-5	ASRGGETQY
TRBV29-1	TRBJ2-5	SVVTGSGTQY
TRBV2	TRBJ2-1	ASRGGDPYNEQF
TRBV6-2/TRBV6-3	TRBJ2-7	ASRIIGQFRNEQY
TRBV29-1	TRBJ1-1	SANRGELNTEAF
TRBV20-1	TRBJ1-2	SARDKYGYT
TRBV7-9	TRBJ2-1	ASSFGMEQF
TRBV18	TRBJ2-7	ASSRQGEGEQY
TRBV7-8	TRBJ2-7	ASSLGQGLEQY
TRBV5-4	TRBJ2-2	ASSSSIHTGELF
TRBV24-1	TRBJ2-1	ATSDFLNEQF
TRBV7-2	TRBJ1-2	ASSKRTGANYGYT
TRBV2	TRBJ1-2	ASSEMLGALWGYT
TRBV3-1	TRBJ2-2	ASSQMGGTGELF
TRBV6-6	TRBJ1-5	ASDPGFQPQH
TRBV20-1	TRBJ2-5	SARAPKGGETQY
TRBV29-1	TRBJ2-3	SGGGTGSADTQY
TRBV20-1	TRBJ2-1	SARDLAREYNEQF
TRBV12-3/TRBV12-4	TRBJ2-5	ASSLSPETQY
TRBV4-3	TRBJ1-6	ASSQDFAGSKALH
TRBV20-1	TRBJ1-1	SASLDMNTEAF
TRBV24-1	TRBJ2-3	ATSGNRGSVADTQY
TRBV7-2	TRBJ1-5	ASADRGSQPQH
TRBV4-3	TRBJ2-5	ASSQDKSGGAFY
TRBV6-5	TRBJ1-2	ASKQGANGYT
TRBV15	TRBJ2-1	ATSRTASGSRDEQF
TRBV20-1	TRBJ2-3	SAYGVRTRY
TRBV7-8	TRBJ2-1	ASSLLGFAEVEQF
TRBV9	TRBJ2-1	ASSLARRNEQF